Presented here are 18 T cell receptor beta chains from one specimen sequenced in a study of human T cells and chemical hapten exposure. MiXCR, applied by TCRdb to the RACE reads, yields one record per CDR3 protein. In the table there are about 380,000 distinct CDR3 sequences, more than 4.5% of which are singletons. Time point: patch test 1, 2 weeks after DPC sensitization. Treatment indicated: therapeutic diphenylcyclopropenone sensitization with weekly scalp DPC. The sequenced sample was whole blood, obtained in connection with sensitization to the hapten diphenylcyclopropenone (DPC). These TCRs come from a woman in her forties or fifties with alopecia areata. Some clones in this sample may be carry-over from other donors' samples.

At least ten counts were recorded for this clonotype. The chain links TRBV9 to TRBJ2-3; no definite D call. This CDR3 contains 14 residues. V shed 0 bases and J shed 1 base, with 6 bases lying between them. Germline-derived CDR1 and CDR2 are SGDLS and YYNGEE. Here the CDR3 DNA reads TGTGCCAGCAGCGTAGATACCCGCACAGATACGCAGTATTTT. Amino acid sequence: CASSVDTRTDTQYF.

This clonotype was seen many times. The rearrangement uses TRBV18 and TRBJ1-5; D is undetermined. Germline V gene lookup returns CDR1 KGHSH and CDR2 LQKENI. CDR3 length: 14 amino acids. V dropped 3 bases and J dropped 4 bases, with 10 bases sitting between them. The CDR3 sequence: CASSPASDNQPQHF. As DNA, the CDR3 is TGTGCCAGCTCACCTGCGAGCGATAATCAGCCCCAGCATTTT.

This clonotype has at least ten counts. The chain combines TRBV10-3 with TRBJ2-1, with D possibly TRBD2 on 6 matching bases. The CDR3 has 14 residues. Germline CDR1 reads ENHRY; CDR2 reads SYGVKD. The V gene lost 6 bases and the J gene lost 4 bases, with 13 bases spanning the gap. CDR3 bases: TGTGCCATCAGCGGGGGTGGGATTTACAATGAGCAGTTCTTC. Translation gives CAISGGGIYNEQFF.

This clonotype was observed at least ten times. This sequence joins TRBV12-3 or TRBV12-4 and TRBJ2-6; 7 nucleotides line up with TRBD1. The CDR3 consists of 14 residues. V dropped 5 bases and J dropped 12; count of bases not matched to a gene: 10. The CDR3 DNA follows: TGTGCCAGCAGTCCGACAGGGAACAGGCGCGTCCTGACTTTC. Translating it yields CASSPTGNRRVLTF.

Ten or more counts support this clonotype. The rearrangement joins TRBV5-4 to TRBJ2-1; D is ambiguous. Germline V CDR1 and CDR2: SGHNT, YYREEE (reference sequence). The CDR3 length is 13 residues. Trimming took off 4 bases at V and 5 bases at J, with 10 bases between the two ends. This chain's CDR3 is CASSRRLDNEQFF. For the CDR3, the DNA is TGTGCCAGCAGCCGAAGACTGGACAATGAGCAGTTCTTC.

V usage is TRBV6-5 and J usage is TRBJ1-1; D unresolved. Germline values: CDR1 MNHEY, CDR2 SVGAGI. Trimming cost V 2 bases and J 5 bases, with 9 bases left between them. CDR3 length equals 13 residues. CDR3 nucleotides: TGTGCCAGCAGTTACGGGAGTATGACTGAAGCTTTCTTT. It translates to CASSYGSMTEAFF.

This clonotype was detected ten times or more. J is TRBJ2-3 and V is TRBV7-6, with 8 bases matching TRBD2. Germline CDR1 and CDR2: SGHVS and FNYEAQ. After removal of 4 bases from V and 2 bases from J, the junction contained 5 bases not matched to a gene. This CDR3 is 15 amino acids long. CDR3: CASSSIAGYTDTQYF. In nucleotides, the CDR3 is TGTGCCAGCAGCTCTATAGCGGGATACACAGATACGCAGTATTTT. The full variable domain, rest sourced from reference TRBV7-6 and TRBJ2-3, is GAGVSQSPRYKVTKRGQDVALRCDPISGHVSLYWYRQALGQGPEFLTYFNYEAQQDKSGLPNDRFSAERPEGSISTLTIQRTEQRDSAMYRCASSSIAGYTDTQYFGPGTRLTVL.

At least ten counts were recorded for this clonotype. CDR3 in amino acids: CASSPWPPGPYEQYF. In DNA form, the CDR3 reads TGTGCCAGCAGTCCCTGGCCCCCAGGGCCCTACGAGCAGTACTTC. The chain combines TRBV27 with TRBJ2-7, with D possibly matching TRBD1 (5 bases). The V gene lost 5 bases and the J gene lost 2 bases, with 16 bases spanning the gap. Germline-derived CDR1 and CDR2 are MNHEY and SMNVEV (reference sequence). This CDR3 is 15 amino acids long.

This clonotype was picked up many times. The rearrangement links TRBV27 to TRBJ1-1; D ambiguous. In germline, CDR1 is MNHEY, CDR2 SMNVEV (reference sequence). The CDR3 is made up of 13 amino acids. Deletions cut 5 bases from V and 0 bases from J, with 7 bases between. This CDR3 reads CASSVYLNTEAFF. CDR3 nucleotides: TGTGCCAGCAGTGTGTACTTGAACACTGAAGCTTTCTTT.

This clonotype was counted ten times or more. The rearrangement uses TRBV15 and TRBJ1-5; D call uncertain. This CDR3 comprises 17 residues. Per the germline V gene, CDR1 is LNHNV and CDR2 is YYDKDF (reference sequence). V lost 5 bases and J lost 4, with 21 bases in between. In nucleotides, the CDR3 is TGTGCCACCAGCTCCATTTCTGTCGGGCCTGGGAATCAGCCCCAGCATTTT. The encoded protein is CATSSISVGPGNQPQHF. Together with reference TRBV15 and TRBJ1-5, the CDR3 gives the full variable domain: DAMVIQNPRYQVTQFGKPVTLSCSQTLNHNVMYWYQQKSSQAPKLLFHYYDKDFNNEADTPDNFQSRRPNTSFCFLDIRSPGLGDTAMYLCATSSISVGPGNQPQHFGDGTRLSIL.

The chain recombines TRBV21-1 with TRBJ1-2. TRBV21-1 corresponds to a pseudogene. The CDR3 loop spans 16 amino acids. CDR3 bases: TGTGCCAGCAGCAAAAGATATGCGGCAGGGTACTTTGGCTACACCTTC. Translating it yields CASSKRYAAGYFGYTF.

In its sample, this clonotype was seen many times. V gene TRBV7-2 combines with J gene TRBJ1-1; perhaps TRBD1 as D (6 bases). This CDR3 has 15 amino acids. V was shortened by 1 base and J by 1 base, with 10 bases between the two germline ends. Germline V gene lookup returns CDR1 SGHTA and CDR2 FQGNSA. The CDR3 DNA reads TGTGCCAGCAGCTTAGTGACAGGCTGGAACACTGAAGCTTTCTTT. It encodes CASSLVTGWNTEAFF. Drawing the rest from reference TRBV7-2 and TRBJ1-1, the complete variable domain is GAGVSQSPSNKVTEKGKDVELRCDPISGHTALYWYRQSLGQGLEFLIYFQGNSAPDKSGLPSDRFSAERTGGSVSTLTIQRTQQEDSAVYLCASSLVTGWNTEAFFGQGTRLTVV.

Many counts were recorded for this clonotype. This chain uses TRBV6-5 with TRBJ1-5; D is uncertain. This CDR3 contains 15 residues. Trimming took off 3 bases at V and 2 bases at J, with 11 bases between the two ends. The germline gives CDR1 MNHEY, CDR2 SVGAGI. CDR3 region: CASSYSVAGNQPQHF. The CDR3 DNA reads TGTGCCAGCAGTTATTCAGTGGCGGGCAATCAGCCCCAGCATTTT.

CDR3 nucleotides: TGTGCCGGGGCAGGGGGCAAGTCCACCGGGGAGCTGTTTTTT. It codes for CAGAGGKSTGELFF. The rearrangement links TRBV10-3 to TRBJ2-2; TRBD1 agrees at 8 bases. Trimming at V came to 11 bases and at J to 4 bases, leaving 9 bases not matched to a gene. CDR3 length: 14 amino acids. Germline CDR1 ENHRY, CDR2 SYGVKD.

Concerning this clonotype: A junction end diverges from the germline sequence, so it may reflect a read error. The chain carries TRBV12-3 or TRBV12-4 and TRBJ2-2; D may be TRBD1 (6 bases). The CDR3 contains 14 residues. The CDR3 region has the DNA TGTACCAGCAGGTCAACAGGGACGACCGGGGAGCTGTTTTTT. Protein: CTSRSTGTTGELFF.

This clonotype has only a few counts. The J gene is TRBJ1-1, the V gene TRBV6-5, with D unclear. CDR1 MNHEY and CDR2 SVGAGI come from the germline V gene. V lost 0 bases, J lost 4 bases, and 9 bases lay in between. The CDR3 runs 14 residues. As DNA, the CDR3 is TGTGCCAGCAGTTACTCGGTCGGCCCCACTGAAGCTTTCTTT. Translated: CASSYSVGPTEAFF.

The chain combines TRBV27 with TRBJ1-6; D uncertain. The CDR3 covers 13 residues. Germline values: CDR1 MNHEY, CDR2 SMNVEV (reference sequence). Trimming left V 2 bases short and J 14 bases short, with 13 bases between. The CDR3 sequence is CASSLATPESLHF. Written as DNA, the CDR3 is TGTGCCAGCAGTTTAGCAACCCCAGAGTCCCTCCACTTT.

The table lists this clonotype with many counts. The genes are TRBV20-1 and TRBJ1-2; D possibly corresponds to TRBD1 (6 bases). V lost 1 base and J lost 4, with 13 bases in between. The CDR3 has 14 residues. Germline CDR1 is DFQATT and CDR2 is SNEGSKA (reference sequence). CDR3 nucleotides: TGCAGTGCTAGAGGGGAAGGACAGATCTATGGCTACACCTTC. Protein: CSARGEGQIYGYTF.